This T cell receptor beta chain originates from a study of T cell changes during pregnancy in multiple sclerosis. Some clones are missing from TCRdb's copy, which holds only in-frame ones; the method was immunoSEQ multiplex PCR. The sample lists some 64,000 clones, about 90% occurring once. A few counts support this clone. CDR3 length equals 14 residues. Germline lookup yields CDR1 SGHNT and CDR2 YYREEE (reference sequence). The V and J ends lost 3 bases and 3 bases respectively, with 12 bases between them. This clonotype was obtained from a female donor with multiple sclerosis, enrolled in a pregnancy study. This specimen was peripheral blood, taken after pregnancy. J is TRBJ1-1 and V is TRBV5-4; weak D call: TRBD1 (5 bases). CDR3 bases: TGTGCCAGCAGCTGGACACCTGGGGACACTGAAGCTTTCTTT. It codes for CASSWTPGDTEAFF.